Listed below are T cell receptor beta chains from one sample, sequenced in a study of beta chain features in type 1 diabetes. Data came from immunoSEQ multiplex PCR; TCRdb stores just in-frame clones and leaves some out. This table has over 300,000 clones, over 7% appearing once. The sample taken for sequencing was central memory CD4+ T cells from blood. The receptors stem from a man under 40 with type 1 diabetes. Each CDR3 is given with its conserved first and last residue. D genes are given only for firm matches. Clone size, where shown, is once, few, many, or a class for clones that have expanded.

CDR3nt	CDR3aa	d_gene	v_gene	j_gene	abundance
TGTGCCAGCTCACTGGGTACAGTCATGAACACTGAAGCTTTCTTT	CASSLGTVMNTEAFF	NA	TRBV18	TRBJ1-1	few
TGTGCCAGCAGTTACGGGCAGGGAGTCCATCAGCCCCAGCATTTT	CASSYGQGVHQPQHF	NA	TRBV6-5	TRBJ1-5	few
TGTGCCAGCAGCTACACCGGGACAGGGGGCTTGGAGACCCAGTACTTC	CASSYTGTGGLETQYF	TRBD1	TRBV5-8	TRBJ2-5	NA
TGTGCCACCAGCAGAGATCTGGATAAGAGGGGCTACACCTTC	CATSRDLDKRGYTF	NA	TRBV15	TRBJ1-2	NA
TGTGCCAGCAACCTAATTAGCACAGATACGCAGTATTTT	CASNLISTDTQYF	NA	TRBV2	TRBJ2-3	few
TGTGCCAGCAGCCCCAACTCTCAGGGTGCTGGGGCCAACGTCCTGACTTTC	CASSPNSQGAGANVLTF	NA	TRBV7-9	TRBJ2-6	NA
TGCGCCAGCAGCTTGGGACTTGCGACCAATGAGCAGTTCTTC	CASSLGLATNEQFF	NA	TRBV5-1	TRBJ2-1	few
TGTGCCTGGAGTGCCGGGGCGCCGGGTTCACCCCTCCACTTT	CAWSAGAPGSPLHF	NA	TRBV30	TRBJ1-6	few
TGTGCCAGCAGCTTAGTGGGGTCTCGAGAAAAACTGTTTTTT	CASSLVGSREKLFF	NA	TRBV7-9	TRBJ1-4	few
TGTGCCAGCGAGGGGGGCCCCCTTAGGGAGACCCAGTACTTC	CASEGGPLRETQYF	NA	TRBV2	TRBJ2-5	NA